A selection of T cell receptor beta chains follows, all from one sample in a study of T cells after yellow fever vaccination. One entry per CDR3 protein results from TCRdb running MiXCR on the 5' RACE reads. This table holds a few hundred thousand distinct CDR3 sequences, about 5.2% found once. Sequences were derived from CD4+ T cells sorted from PBMCs, sampled on the day of the yellow fever booster vaccination. These receptor sequences come from a man aged 18 to 29 who received the YFV17D yellow fever vaccine. The CDR3 runs from the conserved cysteine through the conserved F or W. Each record gives: D gene, J gene, V gene, clone size, CDR3 protein, CDR3 DNA. A D gene is named only where the DNA matches it firmly. Size is omitted from some rows. Given values are once, few, many or a class for expanded clones.

>TRBD1|TRBJ2-1|TRBV2|few
CASRPRTGGNQFF
TGTGCCAGCAGACCAAGGACAGGGGGGAACCAGTTCTTC
>.|TRBJ2-2|TRBV7-2|.
CASSVTGNTGELFF
TGTGCCAGCAGCGTGACAGGGAACACCGGGGAGCTGTTTTTT
>.|TRBJ2-2|TRBV5-1|many
CASSLDKGTGELFF
TGCGCCAGCAGCCTGGACAAAGGCACCGGGGAGCTGTTTTTT
>.|TRBJ2-1|TRBV7-9|many
CASSSTHISSYNEQFF
TGTGCCAGCAGCTCTACCCACATCAGCTCCTACAATGAGCAGTTCTTC
>.|TRBJ1-4|TRBV18|.
CASSPNPGLHEKLFF
TGTGCCAGCTCACCGAACCCCGGACTACATGAAAAACTGTTTTTT
>TRBD1|TRBJ2-1|TRBV5-6|few
CASSLPWTGDNEQFF
TGTGCCAGCAGCTTGCCATGGACAGGGGACAATGAGCAGTTCTTC
>TRBD1|TRBJ1-6|TRBV18|few
CASHLDRDSPLHF
TGTGCCAGCCACCTTGACAGGGATTCACCCCTCCACTTT
>.|TRBJ2-5|TRBV4-1|many
CASSRGWQETQYF
TGCGCCAGCAGCCGCGGGTGGCAAGAGACCCAGTACTTC
>.|TRBJ1-1|TRBV5-1|.
CASSLISPNTEAFF
TGCGCCAGCAGCTTGATAAGCCCGAACACTGAAGCTTTCTTT
>TRBD2|TRBJ2-1|TRBV4-3|few
CASSQGGTRINNEQFF
TGCGCCAGCAGCCAAGGTGGGACTAGAATCAACAATGAGCAGTTCTTC
>TRBD1|TRBJ2-3|TRBV4-3|many
CASSHLGQGASSTQYF
TGCGCCAGCAGCCACCTGGGACAGGGGGCATCAAGCACGCAGTATTTT
>TRBD1|TRBJ1-2|TRBV5-4|many
CASSLESRGRNGYTF
TGTGCCAGCAGCTTGGAATCCAGGGGGCGAAATGGCTACACCTTC